This TCR beta chain was observed in a study of shared clonotypes between healthy human individuals. Study results and caveats: Blood was the sole source, and tissue repertoires probably differ. Relative to their counterparts shared across all four donors, non-shared clonotypes exhibited diminished generation probabilities.

TCRdb's table, derived via immunoSEQ multiplex PCR, lists solely in-frame clones and lacks some. The table includes 2 million to 2.5 million clones, roughly 96% detected once. On this clone itself: Antigen specificity is unknown. Distinct nucleotide sequences in the sample also encode this CDR3.

V was pared by 1 base and J by 6 bases, with 8 bases between. This CDR3 has 13 amino acids. CDR1 SGHVS and CDR2 FQNEAQ come from the germline V gene. The chain employs TRBV7-8 and TRBJ2-3; D may be TRBD1 or TRBD2 (5 bases each). Material for sequencing was naive CD4+ T cells sorted from blood. Subset defined: CD45RA+ positively selected. This receptor was obtained from a man younger than 30 in good health. CDR3 in amino acids: CASSLGGADTQYF. The CDR3 coding sequence is TGTGCCAGCAGCTTAGGAGGGGCGGATACGCAGTATTTT. The full variable domain, rest sourced from reference TRBV7-8 and TRBJ2-3, is GAGVSQSPRYKVAKRGQDVALRCDPISGHVSLFWYQQALGQGPEFLTYFQNEAQLDKSGLPSDRFFAERPEGSVSTLKIQRTQQEDSAVYLCASSLGGADTQYFGPGTRLTVL.